The sequence of this TCR beta chain was determined in a study of CD8 T cells in ankylosing spondylitis. With 6 bases removed from V and 8 bases from J, the gap between germline ends came to 16 bases. Germline assignment: CDR1 LGHDT and CDR2 YNNKEL (reference sequence). CDR3 length equals 14 residues. Via MiXCR, TCRdb re-called the 5' RACE reads, giving one row per CDR3 protein. The sample has approximately 350,000 distinct CDR3 sequences, approximately 15% seen once. This clonotype was observed a few times. Sequencing was performed on blood, either unsorted or a sorted T cell fraction (not recorded which). The clonotype originates from a male donor with ankylosing spondylitis or in good health (not recorded which). The rearrangement joins TRBV3-1 to TRBJ2-2; no clear D gene. CDR3 in amino acids: CASSPETLEGELFF. In DNA form, the CDR3 reads TGTGCCAGCAGTCCTGAAACCTTGGAGGGGGAGCTGTTTTTT.